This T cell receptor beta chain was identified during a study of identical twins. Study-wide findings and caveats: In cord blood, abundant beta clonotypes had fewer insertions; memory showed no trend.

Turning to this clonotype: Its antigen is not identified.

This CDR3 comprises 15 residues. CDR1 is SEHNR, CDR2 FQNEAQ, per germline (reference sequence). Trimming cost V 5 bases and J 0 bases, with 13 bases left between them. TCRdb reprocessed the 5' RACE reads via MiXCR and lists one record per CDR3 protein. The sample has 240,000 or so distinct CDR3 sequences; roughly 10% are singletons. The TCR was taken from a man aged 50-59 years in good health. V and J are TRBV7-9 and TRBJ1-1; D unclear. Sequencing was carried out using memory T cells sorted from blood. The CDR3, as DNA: TGTGCCAGCAGCGATAGGACCCAACTGAACACTGAAGCTTTCTTT. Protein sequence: CASSDRTQLNTEAFF.